This entry is about one T cell receptor (beta chain). Its antigen is not identified. CDR1 SGHDT and CDR2 YYEEEE come from the germline V gene. The V end was cut by 4 bases, the J end by 0 bases, with 16 bases between. The CDR3 is 16 amino acids. Naive CD8 cells comprised CD45RO-negative, CCR7-positively selected cells, excluding terminally differentiated effector memory CD45RA+ cells. The authors loaded roughly 180 ng DNA, 25,000 to 30,000 T cell genomes, into sorted-subset replicate PCRs. Assay used: immunoSEQ multiplex PCR; TCRdb lists only in-frame clones, some missing. Among roughly 2.1 million clones, 85% to 95% were seen once, and the ten largest hold over 1.5%. The sample is drawn from a study of shared clonotypes between healthy human individuals. General observations from the study: The small donor group covered limited genetic and exposure diversity.

The source is a man aged 18 to 35 in good health. Some clones in this sample may be carry-over from other donors' samples. Sequences were obtained from naive CD8+ T cells from PBMCs. This rearrangement joins TRBV5-6 to TRBJ1-1, with a tentative D call TRBD1 (6 bases). Here the CDR3 DNA reads TGTGCCAGCAGCGTTTTAATGGACAGACTGAACACTGAAGCTTTCTTT. It codes for CASSVLMDRLNTEAFF.